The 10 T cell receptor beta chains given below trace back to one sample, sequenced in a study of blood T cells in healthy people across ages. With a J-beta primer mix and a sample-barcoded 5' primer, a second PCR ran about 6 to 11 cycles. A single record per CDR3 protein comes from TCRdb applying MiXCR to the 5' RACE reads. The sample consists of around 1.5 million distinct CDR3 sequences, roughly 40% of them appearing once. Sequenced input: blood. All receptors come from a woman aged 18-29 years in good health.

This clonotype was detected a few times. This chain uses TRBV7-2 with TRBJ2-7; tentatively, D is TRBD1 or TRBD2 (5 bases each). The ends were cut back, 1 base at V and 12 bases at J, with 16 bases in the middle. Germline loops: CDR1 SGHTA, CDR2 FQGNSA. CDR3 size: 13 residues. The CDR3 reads CASSLGFSGPWYF. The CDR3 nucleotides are TGTGCCAGCAGCTTAGGCTTCTCGGGGCCTTGGTACTTC.

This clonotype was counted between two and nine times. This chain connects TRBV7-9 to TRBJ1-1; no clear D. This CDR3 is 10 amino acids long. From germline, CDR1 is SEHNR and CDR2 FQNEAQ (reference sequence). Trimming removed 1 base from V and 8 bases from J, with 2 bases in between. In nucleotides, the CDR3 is TGTGCCAGCAGCTTAGAGGAAGCTTTCTTT. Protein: CASSLEEAFF.

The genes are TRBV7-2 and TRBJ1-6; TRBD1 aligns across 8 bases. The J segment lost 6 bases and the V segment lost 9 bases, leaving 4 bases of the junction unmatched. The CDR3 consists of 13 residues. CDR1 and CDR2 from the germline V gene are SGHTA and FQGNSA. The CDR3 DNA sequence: TGTGCCAGATTGACAGGGGTTAATTCACCCCTCCACTTT. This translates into CARLTGVNSPLHF.

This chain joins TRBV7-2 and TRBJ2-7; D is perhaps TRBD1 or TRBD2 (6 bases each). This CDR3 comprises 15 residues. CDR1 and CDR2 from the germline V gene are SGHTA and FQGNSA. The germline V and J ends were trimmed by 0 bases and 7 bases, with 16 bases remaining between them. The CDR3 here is CASSLATGAYNEQYF. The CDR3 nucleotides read TGTGCCAGCAGCTTAGCGACGGGGGCCTACAATGAGCAGTACTTC.

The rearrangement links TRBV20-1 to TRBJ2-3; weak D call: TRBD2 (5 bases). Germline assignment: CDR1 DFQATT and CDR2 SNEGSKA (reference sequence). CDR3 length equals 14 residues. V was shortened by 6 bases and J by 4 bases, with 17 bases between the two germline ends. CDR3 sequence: CSATPGGSADTQYF. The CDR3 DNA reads TGCAGTGCCACACCAGGTGGGAGCGCAGATACGCAGTATTTT.

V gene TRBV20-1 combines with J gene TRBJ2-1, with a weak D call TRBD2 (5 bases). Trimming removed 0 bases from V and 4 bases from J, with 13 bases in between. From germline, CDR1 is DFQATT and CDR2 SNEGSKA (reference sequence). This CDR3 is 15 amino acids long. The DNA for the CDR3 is TGCAGTGCTAGAGATCATGGCGGGCCTTACAATGAGCAGTTCTTC. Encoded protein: CSARDHGGPYNEQFF.

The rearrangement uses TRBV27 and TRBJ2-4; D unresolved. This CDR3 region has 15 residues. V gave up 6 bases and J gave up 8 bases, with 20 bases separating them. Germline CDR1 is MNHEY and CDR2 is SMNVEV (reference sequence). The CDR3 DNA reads TGTGCCAGCAGCCGGCGGCCGTCAAAGGTTGACATTCAGTACTTC. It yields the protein CASSRRPSKVDIQYF.

This CDR3 is CASSLGRGSMDEQFF. In nucleotides, the CDR3 is TGTGCCAGCAGCTTAGGCAGGGGGAGTATGGATGAGCAGTTCTTC. The gene calls are TRBV13 and TRBJ2-1, with 7 bases lining up with TRBD1. CDR1 is PRHDT and CDR2 is FYEKMQ in the germline V gene (reference sequence). V lost 0 bases and J lost 8; bases outside the gene matches: 7. CDR3 length equals 15 residues.

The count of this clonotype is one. The CDR3 is CASLGGRDEQFF. The CDR3 DNA follows: TGTGCCAGCCTGGGGGGGAGGGATGAGCAGTTCTTC. The chain employs TRBV2 and TRBJ2-1, with 7 positions matching TRBD2. CDR1 and CDR2 from the germline V gene are SNHLY and FYNNEI. Trimming removed 8 bases from V and 8 bases from J; junction bases left unmatched: 6. The CDR3 has 12 amino acids.

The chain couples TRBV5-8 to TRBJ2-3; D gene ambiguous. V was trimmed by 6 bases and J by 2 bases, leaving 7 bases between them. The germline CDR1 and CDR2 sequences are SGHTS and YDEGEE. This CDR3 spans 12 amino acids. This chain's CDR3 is CASTGPTDTQYF. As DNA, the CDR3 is TGTGCCAGCACCGGACCCACAGATACGCAGTATTTT.